Sequencing of this T cell receptor (beta chain) was carried out in a study of identical twins. Study-wide results and limits: A lower insertion count was a feature of abundant cord blood beta clonotypes, with no such feature in memory repertoires. One should note that invariant MAIT and iNKT cells could partly confound zero-insertion analyses.

TCRdb reprocessed the 5' RACE reads with MiXCR, giving one entry per CDR3 protein. There are 550,000 to 700,000 distinct CDR3 sequences in the sample; 9.5% to 10% occur only once, and 3% lies in the top ten. This clonotype has ten or more counts. Its antigen is undetermined. Healthy Caucasians, and only they, were the donors. These data were also reused for a study on yellow fever vaccine responses in identical twins. That paper states: It has been reported that, in twins, the vaccine T cell response seemed partly convergent and partly personalized.

What was sequenced was PBMCs. The receptor's source is a woman in her late teens or twenties in good health.

Written as DNA, the CDR3 is TGTGCCAGCGGGTACAGGGGGCGCGTTGAAAAACTGTTTTTT. This encodes CASGYRGRVEKLFF. V and J are TRBV14 and TRBJ1-4, with 9 bases lining up with TRBD1. Trimming removed 8 bases from V and 7 bases from J; junction bases left unmatched: 8. The CDR3 contains 14 residues. Germline CDR1 is SGHDN and CDR2 is FVKESK.